Presented here are 18 T cell receptor beta chains from one specimen sequenced in a study of CD8 T cells in Susac syndrome. The RNA input was about 0.5 to 1 ug, and it was reverse transcribed with random hexamers. TCRdb called the immunoSEQ multiplex PCR reads again in MiXCR, with one record for every CDR3 protein. Here the sample spans tens of thousands of distinct CDR3 sequences, roughly 91% being singletons. The sample consisted of CD8+ T cells from PBMCs. Source of these receptors: a human donor with multiple sclerosis.

The chain recombines TRBV11-1 with TRBJ2-7; no clear D gene. This CDR3 comprises 16 residues. V was clipped by 5 bases and J by 1 base, with 18 bases between them. CDR1 is SGHAT, CDR2 FQDESV, per germline (reference sequence). CDR3 nucleotides: TGTGCCAGCAGCCCCCGGGCCCTCCCGATTTCCTACGAGCAGTACTTC. This encodes CASSPRALPISYEQYF. Drawing the rest from reference TRBV11-1 and TRBJ2-7, the complete variable domain is EAEVAQSPRYKITEKSQAVAFWCDPISGHATLYWYRQILGQGPELLVQFQDESVVDDSQLPKDRFSAERLKGVDSTLKIQPAELGDSAMYLCASSPRALPISYEQYFGPGTRLTVT.

This rearrangement joins TRBV12-3 or TRBV12-4 to TRBJ2-7; TRBD1 aligns across 7 bases. The CDR3 length is 15 residues. With 0 bases clipped from V and 3 bases from J, the junction kept 5 bases outside the gene matches. CDR3 amino acids: CASSLATGVFYEQYF. CDR3 nucleotides: TGTGCCAGCAGTTTAGCTACAGGGGTCTTCTACGAGCAGTACTTC.

The rearrangement joins TRBV4-2 to TRBJ2-1; D call uncertain. V was cut by 0 bases and J by 10 bases, with 7 bases left in between. The CDR3 contains 12 residues. Looked up from germline, CDR1 is LGHNA and CDR2 is YNFKEQ. As DNA, the CDR3 is TGTGCCAGCAGCCAAGAGGGAAGGGAGCAGTTCTTC. Encoded protein: CASSQEGREQFF.

This clonotype was recorded only once. The rearrangement joins TRBV6-5 to TRBJ1-1; TRBD1 is a possible D gene (6 bases). Trimming left V 2 bases short and J 6 bases short, with 13 bases between. The CDR3 sequence is 14 residues long. Germline V CDR1 and CDR2: MNHEY, SVGAGI. This chain's CDR3 is CASSYGTPSAEAFF. DNA for the CDR3: TGTGCCAGCAGTTACGGGACACCGTCCGCTGAAGCTTTCTTT.

The chain carries TRBV6-2 or TRBV6-3 and TRBJ2-7; 7 bases line up with TRBD2. The germline gives CDR1 MNHEY, CDR2 SVGEGT. The CDR3 consists of 14 residues. J was trimmed by 3 bases and V by 3 bases; bases with no gene match: 5. The CDR3 loop is CASSYSASGYEQYF. The CDR3 DNA reads TGTGCCAGCAGTTATAGTGCTAGCGGCTACGAGCAGTACTTC.

CDR3 bases: TGTGCCAGCAGCTTGTCGTCGAACACTGAAGCTTTCTTT. This gives the protein CASSLSSNTEAFF. The genes are TRBV7-3 and TRBJ1-1; no clear D. V lost 3 bases and J lost 1, with 6 bases in between. This CDR3 has 13 amino acids. CDR1 and CDR2 from the germline V gene are SGHTA and FQGTGA.

The V gene is TRBV5-1, the J gene TRBJ2-7, with 7 bases lining up with TRBD1. The J segment lost 5 bases and the V segment lost 0 bases, leaving 2 bases of the junction unmatched. Germline V lookup: CDR1 SGHRS, CDR2 YFSETQ. This CDR3 comprises 13 residues. CDR3 nucleotides: TGCGCCAGCAGCTTGGTACAGGGGAACGAGCAGTACTTC. This encodes CASSLVQGNEQYF.

This clonotype occurred once. As DNA, the CDR3 is TGTGCCAGCAGTCCGATAGCGGGAGGGTTGGACAATGAGCAGTTCTTC. Translated: CASSPIAGGLDNEQFF. The gene calls are TRBV9 and TRBJ2-1, with 11 bases matching TRBD2. Per germline, CDR1 SGDLS and CDR2 YYNGEE. The length of the CDR3 is 16 residues. Trimming at V came to 5 bases and at J to 5 bases, leaving 9 bases not matched to a gene.

The chain couples TRBV27 to TRBJ2-5, with 8 bases lining up with TRBD1. The length of the CDR3 is 17 residues. In germline, CDR1 is MNHEY, CDR2 SMNVEV (reference sequence). The V gene end was trimmed by 1 base and the J gene end by 5 bases; junction bases not matched to a gene: 12. CDR3 DNA sequence: TGTGCCAGCAGTTTATATCAGGGGGCTTCAGGGGGTGAGACCCAGTACTTC. Its protein product is CASSLYQGASGGETQYF.

The chain employs TRBV5-4 and TRBJ1-2; D may be TRBD1 (5 bases). From germline, CDR1 is SGHNT and CDR2 YYREEE (reference sequence). CDR3 length equals 16 residues. V was trimmed by 4 bases and J by 4 bases, leaving 20 bases between them. The CDR3 DNA reads TGTGCCAGCAGCGATGGAGGGTTGGGACCGGGCTATGGCTACACCTTC. This translates into CASSDGGLGPGYGYTF.

This clonotype occurred once. The gene calls are TRBV6-5 and TRBJ2-5; 9 bases are shared with TRBD1. Per the germline V gene, CDR1 is MNHEY and CDR2 is SVGAGI. V gave up 2 bases and J gave up 3 bases; unmatched junction bases: 13. CDR3 length: 18 residues. CDR3 nucleotides: TGTGCCAGCAGTTACACCCAAGCCGGGACAGGGTTGGAAGAGACCCAGTACTTC. Its protein product is CASSYTQAGTGLEETQYF.

The chain couples TRBV4-1 to TRBJ2-2; no reliable D call. Per germline, CDR1 MGHRA and CDR2 YSYEKL. The CDR3 spans 14 residues. Trimming left V 2 bases short and J 4 bases short, with 8 bases between. CDR3 in amino acids: CASSQRGVTGELFF. CDR3 nucleotide sequence: TGCGCCAGCAGCCAACGAGGAGTCACCGGGGAGCTGTTTTTT.

This clonotype occurred once. As the CDR3 is not closed by the conserved phenylalanine or tryptophan, this likely results from a read error. The chain is built from TRBV7-8 and TRBJ2-7, with 9 bases identical to TRBD2. The CDR3 covers 15 residues. Germline V CDR1 and CDR2: SGHVS, FQNEAQ. After removal of 4 bases from V and 2 bases from J, the junction contained 6 bases not matched to a gene. CDR3 DNA: TGTGCCAGCAGCTACCTAGCGGGATATACCTACGAGCAGTACATC. Translated: CASSYLAGYTYEQYI.

The genes are TRBV20-1 and TRBJ1-2; D unclear. There are 14 residues in the CDR3. The germline V gene has CDR1 DFQATT and CDR2 SNEGSKA (reference sequence). Trimming removed 3 bases at V and 5 bases at J, with 16 bases between. The CDR3 region has the DNA TGCAGTGCTAGGGACCTATTAAATGCGTATGGCTACACCTTC. Its translation is CSARDLLNAYGYTF.

The chain joins TRBV20-1 to TRBJ2-7, with TRBD1 matching over 11 bases. Trimming took 6 bases from V and 0 from J; bases not matched to a gene: 4. Per the germline V gene, CDR1 is DFQATT and CDR2 is SNEGSKA (reference sequence). The CDR3 sequence is 14 residues long. CDR3 DNA sequence: TGCAGTGCAACAGGGACAGGGGGCTCCTACGAGCAGTACTTC. Its protein product is CSATGTGGSYEQYF.

The J gene is TRBJ1-1, the V gene TRBV19; D is undetermined. Germline V lookup: CDR1 LNHDA, CDR2 SQIVND (reference sequence). This CDR3 has 13 amino acids. The V end was cut by 2 bases, the J end by 5 bases, with 9 bases between. The CDR3 region has the DNA TGTGCCAGTAGTATAACCGGGCGGACTGAAGCTTTCTTT. This gives the protein CASSITGRTEAFF.

V usage is TRBV28 and J usage is TRBJ2-3; 10 bases agree with TRBD2. After removal of 0 bases from V and 0 bases from J, the junction contained 6 bases not matched to a gene. Germline CDR1 MDHEN, CDR2 SYDVKM. The CDR3 has 18 residues. In DNA, the CDR3 is TGTGCCAGCAGTTTATGGCAACAGCGGGGGGGAAGCACAGATACGCAGTATTTT. Amino acids: CASSLWQQRGGSTDTQYF.

The rearrangement links TRBV6-1 to TRBJ1-4, with D possibly matching TRBD1 (5 bases). Trimming took 10 bases from V and 0 from J, leaving 21 bases between them. CDR1 and CDR2 (germline): MNHNS, SASEGT. The CDR3 is made up of 17 amino acids. CDR3 protein: CATASRGPISTNEKLFF. The CDR3 DNA reads TGTGCCACCGCAAGCCGGGGCCCAATATCAACTAATGAAAAACTGTTTTTT.